A selection of T cell receptor beta chains follows, all from one sample in a study of cytomegalovirus exposure and HLA in healthy donors. TCRdb's copy holds only in-frame clones and misses some; the assay was immunoSEQ multiplex PCR. The repertoire has tens of thousands of clones, 9.5% to 13% of them found once; the top ten carry approximately 25%. Sequenced material: PBMCs. The receptor source for this set is a man in his 60s in good health and CMV-seropositive. The CDR3 runs from the conserved cysteine through the conserved F or W. The order of the fields is J gene, clone size, V gene, D gene, CDR3 DNA, CDR3 protein. A D gene is named only where the DNA matches it firmly. Clone size appears in some rows only: once, few, many, or a class for an expanded clone.

>TRBJ1-1|NA|TRBV14|TRBD1
TGTGCCAGCAGCCAGAGGACAGGGGTAACTGAAGCTTTCTTT
CASSQRTGVTEAFF
>TRBJ2-7|few|TRBV6-1|NA
TGTGCCAGCAGTGAAACAGGAATTGGCTCCTACGAGCAGTACTTC
CASSETGIGSYEQYF
>TRBJ2-5|few|TRBV30|NA
TGTGCCTGGAGTGGGGACTACCAAGAGACCCAGTACTTC
CAWSGDYQETQYF
>TRBJ2-3|few|TRBV5-1|TRBD2
TGCGCCAGCCGGGGGGTGGCCACAGATACGCAGTATTTT
CASRGVATDTQYF
>TRBJ2-3|NA|TRBV6-9|NA
TGTGCCAGCAGTTATTCGTCTGGAGGGCATACTAGCACAGATACGCAGTATTTT
CASSYSSGGHTSTDTQYF
>TRBJ2-5|few|TRBV5-3|TRBD2
TGTGCCAGAAGCCCAAGGCGGGGGGAGACCGTCCAAGAGACCCAGTACTTC
CARSPRRGETVQETQYF
>TRBJ2-2|few|TRBV5-4|TRBD2
TGTGCCAGCAGCCCCTACGCTAGCGGGGGAGATGGGGAGCTGTTTTTT
CASSPYASGGDGELFF
>TRBJ2-1|NA|TRBV6-5|TRBD1
TGTGCCAGCAGTTACTCGTTAAGGGGGCCCTACAATGAGCAGTTCTTC
CASSYSLRGPYNEQFF
>TRBJ1-5|NA|TRBV28|TRBD1
TGTGCCAGCAGTTTGGGACAGTACAATCAGCCCCAGCATTTT
CASSLGQYNQPQHF
>TRBJ1-4|few|TRBV6-5|NA
TGTGCCAGCAGTTACTCGGGGCAGGATAATGAAAAACTGTTTTTT
CASSYSGQDNEKLFF
>TRBJ1-1|few|TRBV30|NA
TGTGCCTGGATAACAGGGACACCCGAAGCTTTCTTT
CAWITGTPEAFF
>TRBJ1-2|few|TRBV5-1|NA
TGCGCCAGCGGGGAAGGGGACAAGTATGGCTACACCTTC
CASGEGDKYGYTF
>TRBJ2-1|few|TRBV7-3|NA
TGTGCCAGCAGCTTAAATTATGAGACATGGTACAATGAGCAGTTCTTC
CASSLNYETWYNEQFF
>TRBJ2-1|few|TRBV14|TRBD2
TGTGCCAGCAGCCCCCGAAGGACTAGCGGGAGTAATACCTACAATGAGCAGTTCTTC
CASSPRRTSGSNTYNEQFF
>TRBJ2-5|few|TRBV5-1|NA
TGCGCCAGCAGCTTGGAGCCGGGGAGACAAGAGACCCAGTACTTC
CASSLEPGRQETQYF
>TRBJ2-5|few|TRBV18|TRBD2
TGTGCCAGCTCACCAGTAGCGGGGGACCAAGAGACCCAGTACTTC
CASSPVAGDQETQYF
>TRBJ2-5|few|TRBV4-2|TRBD2
TGTGCCAGCAGCCAAGATAAGGGACTAGCGGGGGGCCAAGAGACCCAGTACTTC
CASSQDKGLAGGQETQYF
>TRBJ1-2|NA|TRBV7-2|TRBD1
TGTGCCAGCAGCTTAGATTTCGGCAGGGGGCCGGCTGGCTACACCTTC
CASSLDFGRGPAGYTF
>TRBJ2-5|NA|TRBV30|TRBD2
TGTGCCTGGAGCCCTACTAGCGGGGGCTTCCGAGAGACCCAGTACTTC
CAWSPTSGGFRETQYF
>TRBJ1-2|few|TRBV5-1|TRBD1
TGCGCCAGCAGCACCCCGGGACAGGGAGACTACACCTTC
CASSTPGQGDYTF
>TRBJ2-5|few|TRBV30|TRBD1
TGTGCCCGAAAAGAGCAGGGGGCCGAGGAGACCCAGTACTTC
CARKEQGAEETQYF
>TRBJ2-5|NA|TRBV10-2|TRBD2
TGCGCCACCAGACTAGCTGCTGAAAAGACCCAGTACTTC
CATRLAAEKTQYF
>TRBJ2-1|NA|TRBV30|NA
TGTGCCTGGAGTGTACTCGGGGGAGGCTCCTACAATGAGCAGTTCTTC
CAWSVLGGGSYNEQFF
>TRBJ1-6|few|TRBV6-5|NA
TGTGCCAGCAGCGCCGGGAATTCACCCCTCCACTTT
CASSAGNSPLHF
>TRBJ1-1|NA|TRBV7-9|NA
TGTGCCAGCAGCCCAAAGGACAGACTTAACACTGAAGCTTTCTTT
CASSPKDRLNTEAFF
>TRBJ2-7|NA|TRBV5-4|TRBD1
TGTGCCAGCACCATCGGGACAGGGGGCTTCTACGAGCAGTACTTC
CASTIGTGGFYEQYF
>TRBJ2-3|NA|TRBV9|NA
TGTGCCAGCAGCGTTCATAGCACAGATACGCAGTATTTT
CASSVHSTDTQYF
>TRBJ1-1|NA|TRBV2|NA
TGTGCCAGCATTTGGGAGGGGAACACTGAAGCTTTCTTT
CASIWEGNTEAFF
>TRBJ2-2|NA|TRBV27|TRBD2
TGTGCCAGCCAGTCTAGCGGGGAGATCGGGGAGCTGTTTTTT
CASQSSGEIGELFF
>TRBJ2-5|NA|TRBV19|TRBD1
TGTGCCAGTAGTAAGAATCAGGGGGCAGGGGAGACCCAGTACTTC
CASSKNQGAGETQYF
>TRBJ1-1|once|TRBV7-3|NA
TGTGCCAGCAGCTCGACACCGAACACTGAAGCTTTCTTT
CASSSTPNTEAFF
>TRBJ2-1|few|TRBV29-1|NA
TGCAGCGTTGTGAGGGAGCGGCCGGGAGAGGAGCAGTTCTTC
CSVVRERPGEEQFF
>TRBJ1-1|few|TRBV10-1|TRBD1
TGCGCCAGCAGTCGGGGACAGGGGGCATTGGAAGCTTTCTTT
CASSRGQGALEAFF
>TRBJ1-5|NA|TRBV19|NA
TGTGCCAGTTGGGGGGGCGGGGGAAATCAGCCCCAGCATTTT
CASWGGGGNQPQHF
>TRBJ2-3|few|TRBV11-2|TRBD2
TGTGCCAGCAGCTTAGATAGAAGTTCTAGCGGAGATACGCAGTATTTT
CASSLDRSSSGDTQYF
>TRBJ1-2|NA|TRBV5-6|TRBD1
TGTGCCAGCAGCACATTCGGGACAGCAGACTATGGCTACACCTTC
CASSTFGTADYGYTF
>TRBJ1-5|NA|TRBV5-8|NA
TGTGCCAGCGGCTTTTTTAAAGGGGCTCCATACAATCAGCCCCAGCATTTT
CASGFFKGAPYNQPQHF
>TRBJ2-7|few|TRBV30|NA
TGTGCCTGGAGTCGGAGGGCGGGGAACTACGAGCAGTACTTC
CAWSRRAGNYEQYF
>TRBJ2-1|NA|TRBV7-7|TRBD2
TGTGCTAGCAGCTTCGGCGGGAGTGGGGATGAGCAGTTCTTC
CASSFGGSGDEQFF
>TRBJ1-2|NA|TRBV4-2|NA
TGTGCCAGCAGCCAAGACTTCGGGAATGGCTACACCTTC
CASSQDFGNGYTF
>TRBJ2-1|few|TRBV10-3|TRBD1
TGTGCCATCAGTGAGTCGGAAGACAGGGTACTCTACAATGAGCAGTTCTTC
CAISESEDRVLYNEQFF
>TRBJ2-5|NA|TRBV6-4|NA
TGTGCCAGCAGTGATTTGGGGAGAGAGACCCAGTACTTC
CASSDLGRETQYF
>TRBJ2-3|NA|TRBV28|TRBD2
TGTGCTCTAAAGCGGGAGGTGGCTGATACGCAGTATTTT
CALKREVADTQYF
>TRBJ2-7|NA|TRBV6-1|TRBD2
TGTGCCAGCAGGGGGACTAGCGGCTACGAGCAGTACTTC
CASRGTSGYEQYF
>TRBJ2-3|few|TRBV11-2|NA
TGTGCCGTCGCGGGGGCTGGAGCAGATACGCAGTATTTT
CAVAGAGADTQYF
>TRBJ2-1|few|TRBV2|NA
TGTGCAGCCCAAGTAAGCCGCAACAATGAGCAGTTCTTC
CAAQVSRNNEQFF
>TRBJ1-6|many|TRBV5-1|NA
TGCGCCAGCAGATCTGACAGGACGGATAATTCACCCCTCCACTTT
CASRSDRTDNSPLHF
>TRBJ2-6|few|TRBV19|NA
TGTGCCAGTAGTATAGCAGGGTCCGCCAACGTCCTGACTTTC
CASSIAGSANVLTF
>TRBJ1-2|few|TRBV27|NA
TGTGCCAGCAGGGAGACGGCGCGGGGGTATGGCTACACCTTC
CASRETARGYGYTF
>TRBJ2-3|few|TRBV28|TRBD2
TGTGCCAGCAGTTTAATGGCTAGCGGAACAGATACGCAGTATTTT
CASSLMASGTDTQYF
>TRBJ1-4|few|TRBV5-6|NA
TGTGCCAGCAGCCGGGGGGCTTACGATGAAAAACTGTTTTTT
CASSRGAYDEKLFF
>TRBJ1-2|NA|TRBV19|TRBD1
TGTGCCAGTGCGTGGACAGGCCCCAACTATGGCTACACCTTC
CASAWTGPNYGYTF
>TRBJ2-5|NA|TRBV27|TRBD2
TGTGCCAGCAGTATAGGACTAGCGGGGTGGGGAGAGACCCAGTACTTC
CASSIGLAGWGETQYF
>TRBJ2-2|NA|TRBV4-1|NA
TGCGCCAGCAGCCAATCTACCGGGGAGCTGTTTTTT
CASSQSTGELFF